The following is a T cell receptor beta chain sequence with its context. Its antigen is unknown. The data derive from a study of CD8 T cells in ankylosing spondylitis. General study points: With a CD8+ phenotype, disease-linked clones were relatively rare in peripheral blood. Before this, some motif variants had been reported in reactive arthritis synovial fluid and blood. The study looked at matched synovial fluid samples from ankylosing spondylitis patients. Disease-linked clones were reported to be significantly enriched there.

The CDR3 extends over 12 amino acids. Germline V gives CDR1 WSHSY, CDR2 SAAADI. Trimming cost V 8 bases and J 2 bases; bases outside gene matches: 1. Construction of TCR beta libraries was performed using quantitative 5'-RACE with molecular barcodes. TCRdb redid the calling of the 5' RACE reads with MiXCR, one entry per CDR3 protein. Here the sample spans about 280,000 distinct CDR3 sequences, 20% being singletons. Sequencing was carried out using blood, either unsorted or a sorted T cell fraction (not recorded which). The gene calls are TRBV10-2 and TRBJ2-7; 9 bases align to TRBD1. This TCR derives from a male donor with ankylosing spondylitis or in good health (not recorded which). CDR3 residues: CASGQGTYEQYV. The CDR3, as DNA: TGCGCCAGCGGACAGGGGACCTACGAGCAGTACGTC.